This T cell receptor (beta chain) was observed in a study of T cell changes during pregnancy in multiple sclerosis. The trim removed 4 bases at V and 6 bases at J, leaving 3 bases unmatched. Germline CDR1 reads LNHDA; CDR2 reads SQIVND (reference sequence). This CDR3 has 13 amino acids. Sequenced by immunoSEQ multiplex PCR; TCRdb stores in-frame clones only, minus some. The sample has 35,000 to 45,000 clones, 90% seen once; the top ten hold over 0.4%. Remarks on this clone: Distinct nucleotide sequences in the sample also encode this CDR3.

The sequence came from a female donor in good health, enrolled as a control in a pregnancy study. The rearrangement links TRBV19 to TRBJ1-2, with 9 bases lining up with TRBD1. The material was CD4+ T cells from peripheral blood mononuclear cells, obtained in the first trimester of pregnancy. Here the CDR3 reads CASSRGQGHGYTF. The CDR3 DNA follows: TGTGCCAGTAGTAGAGGACAGGGGCATGGCTACACCTTC.